This T cell receptor beta chain was identified in a study of cytomegalovirus exposure and HLA in healthy donors. Across the study: Assignment to the Caucasian-associated ancestry cluster applied to less than 85% of the approximately 360 genotyped donors. Findings and limits, study-wide: In most subjects, TCR beta sequences reportedly gave accurate predictions of HLA-A and HLA-B alleles. 164 TCR beta chains were listed as cytomegalovirus-associated.

Healthy donors of bone marrow made up the group. With 60 Vbeta and 13 Jbeta primers, the PCR was carried out. TCRdb's table, derived via immunoSEQ multiplex PCR, lists solely in-frame clones and lacks some. Among fewer than 95,000 clones listed, 60% to 75% were seen once. With respect to this clone: The antigen is unknown.

The CDR3 extends over 15 amino acids. V lost 4 bases and J lost 5; bases outside the gene matches: 8. Per germline, CDR1 SGHRS and CDR2 YFSETQ. The chain links TRBV5-1 to TRBJ2-3; the match to TRBD1 covers 9 bases. This sequence originates from a woman in her forties in good health and CMV-seropositive. Sequenced input: PBMCs. CDR3 nucleotide sequence: TGCGCCAGCAGCGCCGCACAGGGGGCAGGAGATACGCAGTATTTT. Its translation is CASSAAQGAGDTQYF.